A single sample is the source of the 29 T cell receptor beta chains below, sequenced in a study of regulatory T cells in long-lasting Graves disease. Through Arm-PCR of CDR3 regions and iRepertoire HTBI primers, TCR beta libraries were built. TCRdb ran MiXCR on the multiplex PCR reads and lists one entry per CDR3 protein. The profile shows approximately 480,000 distinct CDR3 sequences, 15% to 20% of them singletons. Time point indicated: newly diagnosed GD, antithyroid drugs for less than 3 months. The TCR library was prepared using RNA isolated from PBMCs. These sequences were also reported in another study, on T cells in Graves' hyperthyroidism and ophthalmopathy.

This material consisted of peripheral blood mononuclear cells (PBMCs), taken at new diagnosis, from a patient treated with antithyroid drugs. These receptors all stem from a man in his forties or fifties with Graves disease.

This clonotype came up many times. The V gene is TRBV6-1, the J gene TRBJ2-7; D not certain. The CDR3 contains 13 residues. Per the germline V gene, CDR1 is MNHNS and CDR2 is SASEGT. Trimming cost V 8 bases and J 2 bases, with 13 bases left between them. The CDR3 region is CASRAPSTYEQYF. The CDR3 bases are TGTGCCAGCCGGGCACCGTCGACCTACGAGCAGTACTTC.

There are many counts of this clonotype. This rearrangement joins TRBV11-2 to TRBJ2-3; D is ambiguous. In germline, CDR1 is SGHAT, CDR2 FQNNGV. The V end was cut by 0 bases, the J end by 5 bases, with 9 bases between. CDR3 size: 14 residues. For the CDR3, the DNA is TGTGCCAGCAGCTTAGAAGGGCCGGGAGATACGCAGTATTTT. Protein sequence: CASSLEGPGDTQYF.

Only a few counts were recorded for this clonotype. The rearrangement uses TRBV20-1 and TRBJ2-7, with 8 nucleotides matching TRBD2. The CDR3 is 14 amino acids. Trimming removed 1 base from V and 6 bases from J; junction bases left unmatched: 8. The germline CDR1 and CDR2 sequences are DFQATT and SNEGSKA (reference sequence). The CDR3 DNA follows: TGCAGTGCTAGAGGGCTCAGCGGGAGCGGCGAGCAGTACTTC. This sequence encodes CSARGLSGSGEQYF.

This clonotype was recorded at least ten times. The genes are TRBV20-1 and TRBJ2-3; 8 bases line up with TRBD1. Germline V gene lookup returns CDR1 DFQATT and CDR2 SNEGSKA (reference sequence). This CDR3 is built from 13 residues. The CDR3 spells CSNRGLGTDTQYF. CDR3 sequence (DNA): TGCAGCAACAGGGGGTTAGGCACAGATACGCAGTATTTT.

The sample holds many counts of this clonotype. The V gene is TRBV7-9, the J gene TRBJ2-7, with 12 nucleotides matching TRBD2. This CDR3 contains 17 residues. J was trimmed by 3 bases and V by 1 base; bases with no gene match: 7. In germline, CDR1 is SEHNR, CDR2 FQNEAQ (reference sequence). In DNA form, the CDR3 reads TGTGCCAGCAGCTTAGGGACTAGCGGGAACCGAGACTACGAGCAGTACTTC. Protein: CASSLGTSGNRDYEQYF.

The chain couples TRBV5-1 to TRBJ2-5; 7 bases align to TRBD1. This CDR3 is built from 15 residues. Germline loops: CDR1 SGHRS, CDR2 YFSETQ. V gave up 4 bases and J gave up 5 bases; unmatched junction bases: 11. The CDR3 reads CASSTQPGGAETQYF. CDR3 coding DNA: TGCGCCAGCAGCACCCAACCAGGGGGAGCGGAGACCCAGTACTTC.

V and J are TRBV15 and TRBJ1-4; D unclear. Germline V CDR1 and CDR2: LNHNV, YYDKDF (reference sequence). The CDR3 runs 15 residues. Trimming took off 0 bases at V and 8 bases at J, with 13 bases between the two ends. The DNA for the CDR3 is TGTGCCACCAGCAGAGATCGTGGGTATGGAGAAAAACTGTTTTTT. As protein: CATSRDRGYGEKLFF.

This clonotype was detected ten times or more. V usage is TRBV6-2 or TRBV6-3 and J usage is TRBJ2-7, with TRBD1 identical over 10 bases. The CDR3 is 15 amino acids. Germline CDR1 and CDR2: MNHEY and SVGEGT. The trim removed 2 bases at V and 3 bases at J, leaving 4 bases unmatched. For the CDR3, the DNA is TGTGCCAGCAGTTACAGCGGGACAGGGGTCTACGAGCAGTACTTC. Its translation is CASSYSGTGVYEQYF.

A remark on this clonotype: It may be a read error: a sequence one base away is much more abundant. This chain uses TRBV18 with TRBJ2-1; 7 bases fit TRBD1. The last part of the DNA fits TRBJ2-5 better; the J call may be wrong. The germline V gene encodes CDR1 KGHSH and CDR2 LQKENI. This CDR3 is built from 15 residues. The CDR3 nucleotides are TGTGCCAGCTCATCCAAAGGGACAGCCCAAGAGACCCAGTACTTC. It yields the protein CASSSKGTAQETQYF.

This clonotype came up many times. The chain is built from TRBV11-3 and TRBJ2-1, with 12 bases fitting TRBD2. This CDR3 region has 16 residues. The trim removed 5 bases at V and 8 bases at J, leaving 10 bases unmatched. The germline gives CDR1 SGHNT, CDR2 YENEEA. The CDR3 region has the DNA TGTGCCAGCAGCCAGCGAACTAGCGGGAGGTTTGATGAGCAGTTCTTC. This codes for CASSQRTSGRFDEQFF.

Many counts were recorded for this clonotype. This chain uses TRBV28 with TRBJ2-1; no clear D. The germline gives CDR1 MDHEN, CDR2 SYDVKM. The CDR3 runs to 14 residues. Trimming removed 7 bases at V and 2 bases at J, with 12 bases between. The chain's CDR3 is CASKATDPYNEQFF. CDR3 bases: TGTGCCAGCAAAGCTACCGACCCCTACAATGAGCAGTTCTTC.

In this sample, this clonotype turned up a few times. The J gene is TRBJ2-4, the V gene TRBV24-1; D unresolved. The CDR3 totals 13 residues. Trimming removed 5 bases at V and 2 bases at J, with 6 bases between. Germline CDR1 reads KGHDR; CDR2 reads SFDVKD. CDR3 sequence: CATSGWPKNIQYF. The CDR3 DNA is TGTGCCACCAGTGGATGGCCCAAAAACATTCAGTACTTC.

A few counts support this clonotype. The V gene is TRBV9, the J gene TRBJ2-5, with a weak D call TRBD1 (6 bases). The length of the CDR3 is 13 residues. Per the germline V gene, CDR1 is SGDLS and CDR2 is YYNGEE. V was trimmed by 0 bases and J by 5 bases, leaving 8 bases between them. CDR3 sequence (DNA): TGTGCCAGCAGCGTAGATACAGGGGAGACCCAGTACTTC. This encodes CASSVDTGETQYF.

The table lists this clonotype with many counts. The rearrangement joins TRBV2 to TRBJ2-7; the match to TRBD2 covers 10 bases. The ends lost 4 bases at V and 9 bases at J; junction bases unmatched: 12. Looked up from germline, CDR1 is SNHLY and CDR2 is FYNNEI. There are 15 residues in the CDR3. CDR3 in amino acids: CASSVRLAGDGGQYF. Here the CDR3 DNA reads TGTGCCAGCAGTGTTCGGCTAGCGGGAGATGGTGGGCAGTACTTC.

The chain has TRBV7-9 and TRBJ2-7, with 12 bases that match TRBD2. The V segment lost 5 bases and the J segment 2 bases; nucleotides outside the gene matches: 7. CDR1 SEHNR and CDR2 FQNEAQ come from the germline V gene (reference sequence). The CDR3 extends over 16 amino acids. Here the CDR3 DNA reads TGTGCCAGCAGCACCAGGACTAGCGGGACGACCTACGAGCAGTACTTC. It translates to CASSTRTSGTTYEQYF.

This clonotype has more than one count but fewer than ten. At one boundary the junction diverges from the germline segment, which might be a read error. This chain links TRBV7-9 with TRBJ1-6; D possibly corresponds to TRBD1 (5 bases). The germline CDR1 and CDR2 sequences are SEHNR and FQNEAQ (reference sequence). This CDR3 has 16 amino acids. CDR3 sequence (DNA): TGTGCCAACAGCCAAGTTTTTGGGACCGATAATTCACCCCTCCACTTT. This translates into CANSQVFGTDNSPLHF.

This clonotype was detected only a few times. An end of the junction does not agree with germline; a read error may underlie this. This chain links TRBV6-5 with TRBJ1-3, with D maybe TRBD1 (6 bases). Germline V CDR1 and CDR2: MNHEY, SVGAGI. CDR3 size: 15 residues. CDR3 in DNA: TGTGCCAGCAGTTCTCGGACAGTCTCTGGAAACACCATACATTTT. Protein sequence: CASSSRTVSGNTIHF.

V gene TRBV29-1 combines with J gene TRBJ2-5; tentative D call: TRBD2 (5 bases). The CDR3 runs to 12 residues. Per germline, CDR1 SQVTM and CDR2 ANQGSEA. V was clipped by 2 bases and J by 4 bases, with 8 bases between them. The CDR3 nucleotides read TGCAGCGTTGAATCTGCGGGAGAGACCCAGTACTTC. It specifies CSVESAGETQYF.

This clonotype was counted ten times or more. This rearrangement joins TRBV2 to TRBJ2-1; no clear D gene. The CDR3 has 11 residues. V was trimmed by 6 bases and J by 3 bases, leaving 3 bases between them. Germline assignment: CDR1 SNHLY and CDR2 FYNNEI. CDR3 loop: CASRDYNEQFF. The CDR3, as DNA: TGTGCCAGCAGGGACTACAATGAGCAGTTCTTC.

In this sample, this clonotype turned up many times. The chain carries TRBV28 and TRBJ2-1, with 8 nucleotides matching TRBD1. The CDR3 spans 17 residues. Germline V CDR1 and CDR2: MDHEN, SYDVKM. The V gene end was trimmed by 1 base and the J gene end by 2 bases; junction bases not matched to a gene: 7. The chain's CDR3 is CASSLSDRRGPYNEQFF. The CDR3 DNA reads as TGTGCCAGCAGTTTATCCGACCGCAGGGGGCCCTACAATGAGCAGTTCTTC.

This clonotype was counted at least ten times. The chain carries TRBV20-1 and TRBJ2-7, with 13 bases matching TRBD2. CDR1 and CDR2 (germline): DFQATT, SNEGSKA (reference sequence). With V trimmed by 4 bases and J by 12 bases, 12 bases remained unmatched. This CDR3 has 14 residues. This chain's CDR3 is CSAITSGRGLLGYF. CDR3 DNA: TGCAGTGCTATTACTAGCGGGAGGGGCCTACTGGGGTACTTC.

This clonotype was picked up a small number of times. In nucleotides, the CDR3 is TGCAGTGCTAGGGACTATGCGCGAGTGTGGAATGAGCAGTTCTTC. Translated: CSARDYARVWNEQFF. The rearrangement links TRBV20-1 to TRBJ2-1; D is perhaps TRBD2 (6 bases). Germline CDR1 reads DFQATT; CDR2 reads SNEGSKA (reference sequence). This CDR3 is 15 amino acids long. The V and J ends lost 3 bases and 7 bases respectively, with 19 bases between them.

This clonotype has ten or more counts. The rearrangement links TRBV11-2 to TRBJ2-1; TRBD1 agrees at 10 bases. Trimming cost V 5 bases and J 4 bases; bases outside gene matches: 5. This CDR3 spans 15 amino acids. Germline V gene data show CDR1 as SGHAT and CDR2 as FQNNGV. This chain's CDR3 is CASSVRDRGYNEQFF. The DNA for the CDR3 is TGTGCCAGCAGCGTCCGGGACAGGGGTTACAATGAGCAGTTCTTC. The entire variable domain, with the rest obtained from reference TRBV11-2 and TRBJ2-1, is as follows: EAGVAQSPRYKIIEKRQSVAFWCNPISGHATLYWYQQILGQGPKLLIQFQNNGVVDDSQLPKDRFSAERLKGVDSTLKIQPAKLEDSAVYLCASSVRDRGYNEQFFGPGTRLTVL.

This clonotype was detected ten times or more. The gene calls are TRBV28 and TRBJ2-5, with 7 bases matching TRBD2. The CDR3 loop spans 15 amino acids. With V trimmed by 3 bases and J by 1 base, 5 bases remained unmatched. CDR1 MDHEN and CDR2 SYDVKM come from the germline V gene. The CDR3 DNA sequence: TGTGCCAGCAGTTTTACGGCGGGAGCCCAAGAGACCCAGTACTTC. As protein: CASSFTAGAQETQYF. Looking up the rest from reference TRBV28 and TRBJ2-5 gives the full variable domain: DVKVTQSSRYLVKRTGEKVFLECVQDMDHENMFWYRQDPGLGLRLIYFSYDVKMKEKGDIPEGYSVSREKKERFSLILESASTNQTSMYLCASSFTAGAQETQYFGPGTRLLVL.

This clonotype has at least ten counts. The chain employs TRBV20-1 and TRBJ2-2; 8 positions match TRBD2. CDR1 and CDR2 (germline): DFQATT, SNEGSKA (reference sequence). The CDR3 has 16 amino acids. V shed 1 base and J 6 bases; nucleotides not matched to a gene: 10. CDR3: CSARVGSGSGAGELFF. The CDR3, as DNA: TGCAGTGCTAGAGTCGGAAGCGGGAGTGGTGCCGGGGAGCTGTTTTTT.

The table lists this clonotype with many counts. The J gene is TRBJ2-1, the V gene TRBV20-1; maybe TRBD2 (6 bases). Germline values: CDR1 DFQATT, CDR2 SNEGSKA (reference sequence). CDR3 size: 14 residues. Trimming took 3 bases from V and 3 from J, leaving 12 bases between them. CDR3 residues: CSASGGALYNEQFF. The CDR3, as DNA: TGCAGTGCTAGTGGAGGGGCACTCTACAATGAGCAGTTCTTC.

As to this clonotype: A single base separates this from a much larger clone, so it may be a read error. This chain uses TRBV29-1 with TRBJ2-7; D perhaps matches TRBD1 (6 bases). V lost 7 bases, J lost 7 bases, and 23 bases lay in between. CDR1 is SQVTM, CDR2 ANQGSEA, per germline. The CDR3 runs 14 residues. The CDR3 sequence: CSGHRASSYNEQYF. The CDR3 DNA is TGCAGCGGTCACAGGGCCAGCTCCTACAATGAGCAGTACTTC.

This chain uses TRBV24-1 with TRBJ2-1, with 13 bases identical to TRBD2. The junction had 4 bases not matched to a gene; V was cut back by 4 bases and J by 5 bases. The CDR3 is made up of 16 amino acids. Germline values: CDR1 KGHDR, CDR2 SFDVKD. The CDR3 reads CATSERGLAGNNEQFF. CDR3 DNA: TGTGCCACCAGTGAGCGGGGACTAGCGGGGAACAATGAGCAGTTCTTC.

The chain has TRBV28 and TRBJ2-7; D uncertain. Germline CDR1 is MDHEN and CDR2 is SYDVKM. CDR3 length: 13 amino acids. Trimming took 3 bases from V and 6 from J, leaving 12 bases between them. This chain's CDR3 is CASSFPGHSEQYF. CDR3 in DNA: TGTGCCAGCAGTTTCCCTGGGCATTCCGAGCAGTACTTC.